The 23 T cell receptor beta chains listed next were all sequenced from one sample in a study of shared clonotypes between healthy human individuals (dated by TCRdb to the early 2020s). Libraries were constructed by the immunoSEQ multiplex PCR assay. TCRdb limited this immuneACCESS table to in-frame rearrangements with V and J called. A share of clones is missing; checked studies link under half to unresolved V genes, and the rest is unexplained. A total of roughly 720,000 clones appear in this sample, 90% of them only once. Of the sample, 30% to 40% falls within the top ten clones. The sequenced sample consisted of memory CD8+ T cells from PBMCs. Per the publication, the cell subset or site label means: CD45RO+ cells pooled with CCR7-negative TemRA cells. These receptor sequences come from a man between 18 and 29 years old in good health. Some clones in this sample may be carry-over from other donors' samples.

This chain uses TRBV11-2 with TRBJ2-7; 7 bases are a match to TRBD2. The CDR3 consists of 13 residues. V dropped 5 bases and J dropped 5; count of bases not matched to a gene: 6. Germline CDR1 reads SGHAT; CDR2 reads FQNNGV. The CDR3 bases are TGTGCCAGCAGCCAGGGACGGGGGGACGAGCAGTACTTC. This sequence encodes CASSQGRGDEQYF.

This chain uses TRBV18 with TRBJ1-3; TRBD1 matches 10 bases. J lost 2 bases, V lost 2 bases, and 9 bases had no gene match. Germline V lookup: CDR1 KGHSH, CDR2 LQKENI. The CDR3 is 18 residues long. The CDR3 region has the DNA TGTGCCAGCTCACCAAAAACGCCGGGACAGGGGACTGGAAACACCATATATTTT. Its protein is CASSPKTPGQGTGNTIYF.

As DNA, the CDR3 is TGTGCCAGCAGTGTCCAGACGAGACGAGGGGATACGCAGTATTTT. Its translation: CASSVQTRRGDTQYF. The rearrangement links TRBV6-4 to TRBJ2-3, with a possible D match to TRBD2 (5 bases). Germline CDR1 MRHNA, CDR2 SNTAGT. The CDR3 runs to 15 residues. The V and J ends lost 4 bases and 6 bases respectively, with 17 bases between them.

The chain uses TRBV4-1 and TRBJ2-3; TRBD1 agrees at 8 bases. The CDR3 covers 17 residues. The germline CDR1 and CDR2 sequences are MGHRA and YSYEKL. Trimming removed 2 bases from V and 0 bases from J; junction bases left unmatched: 7. DNA for the CDR3: TGCGCCAGCAGCCAACTTACGACAGGGGCTAGCACAGATACGCAGTATTTT. Translation gives CASSQLTTGASTDTQYF.

The rearrangement uses TRBV4-1 and TRBJ2-1; 11 bases line up with TRBD2. This CDR3 is built from 17 residues. Germline assignment: CDR1 MGHRA and CDR2 YSYEKL. Germline trimming cut 1 base from V and 6 bases from J; bases unmatched to any gene: 8. This CDR3 reads CASSQGASGRFANEQFF. The CDR3 coding sequence is TGCGCCAGCAGCCAAGGGGCTAGCGGGAGGTTTGCCAATGAGCAGTTCTTC.

The chain employs TRBV13 and TRBJ2-5, with D possibly TRBD1 on 6 matching bases. V was pared by 4 bases and J by 1 base, with 13 bases between. The CDR3 is made up of 15 amino acids. Germline V lookup: CDR1 PRHDT, CDR2 FYEKMQ (reference sequence). The CDR3 sequence is CASSSSGTPQETQYF. CDR3 sequence (DNA): TGTGCCAGCAGCTCCTCTGGGACACCCCAAGAGACCCAGTACTTC.

The rearrangement links TRBV6-1 to TRBJ2-7, with D possibly being TRBD2 (5 bases). The CDR3 loop spans 16 amino acids. Trimming removed 2 bases from V and 0 bases from J, with 14 bases in between. From germline, CDR1 is MNHNS and CDR2 SASEGT. This CDR3 is CASSERARLSSYEQYF. In nucleotides, the CDR3 is TGTGCCAGCAGTGAACGGGCCAGACTAAGCTCCTACGAGCAGTACTTC.

This clone was picked up one time. The V call is TRBV6-1, the J call TRBJ1-1; D is uncertain. The germline V gene encodes CDR1 MNHNS and CDR2 SASEGT. V gave up 7 bases and J gave up 1 base, with 7 bases separating them. This CDR3 spans 12 amino acids. CDR3 bases: TGTGCCAGCACCCGGGCGAACACTGAAGCTTTCTTT. It encodes CASTRANTEAFF.

The gene calls are TRBV4-1 and TRBJ1-3; 7 bases align to TRBD1. V lost 4 bases and J lost 2; bases outside the gene matches: 5. This CDR3 contains 15 residues. CDR1 and CDR2 (germline): MGHRA, YSYEKL. CDR3 in amino acids: CASSPTRGAGNTIYF. Written as DNA, the CDR3 is TGCGCCAGCAGCCCGACCAGGGGGGCTGGAAACACCATATATTTT.

The chain carries TRBV5-4 and TRBJ1-1; the match to TRBD1 covers 9 bases. J lost 6 bases, V lost 4 bases, and 7 bases had no gene match. This CDR3 contains 14 residues. Germline CDR1 is SGHNT and CDR2 is YYREEE (reference sequence). CDR3 nucleotide sequence: TGTGCCAGCAGCGGTGACAGGGGGAAGGCTGAAGCTTTCTTT. It encodes CASSGDRGKAEAFF.

The gene calls are TRBV27 and TRBJ1-5; 8 positions agree with TRBD1. Germline-derived CDR1 and CDR2 are MNHEY and SMNVEV (reference sequence). The V and J ends lost 6 bases and 4 bases, in that order; junction bases with no gene match: 8. The CDR3 is made up of 15 amino acids. The DNA of the CDR3 is TGTGCCAGCAGCCCTCGGACAGGGTTTAATCAGCCCCAGCATTTT. Translation gives CASSPRTGFNQPQHF.

The table lists this clone with a few counts. V gene TRBV6-5 combines with J gene TRBJ1-5; D gene uncertain. V was cut by 2 bases and J by 0 bases, with 2 bases left in between. The CDR3 loop spans 13 amino acids. The V gene's germline CDR1 is MNHEY and CDR2 SVGAGI. CDR3 DNA sequence: TGTGCCAGCAGTTACCGTAGCAATCAGCCCCAGCATTTT. Its translation is CASSYRSNQPQHF.

This chain links TRBV29-1 with TRBJ2-7; 12 positions agree with TRBD2. This CDR3 contains 14 residues. CDR1 and CDR2 from the germline V gene are SQVTM and ANQGSEA. V lost 6 bases, J lost 6 bases, and 9 bases stayed unmatched. CDR3 loop: CSVLLAGGPGEQYF. CDR3 nucleotide sequence: TGCAGCGTACTTCTAGCGGGAGGGCCGGGCGAGCAGTACTTC.

The chain couples TRBV28 to TRBJ2-4, with 10 bases lining up with TRBD2. The J segment lost 0 bases and the V segment lost 6 bases, leaving 11 bases of the junction unmatched. From germline, CDR1 is MDHEN and CDR2 SYDVKM. This CDR3 has 18 residues. The CDR3 DNA reads TGTGCCAGCAGCCCTTCAGCTAGCGGGGGACTAGCCAAAAACATTCAGTACTTC. This translates into CASSPSASGGLAKNIQYF.

V gene TRBV19 combines with J gene TRBJ2-7; 8 nucleotides match TRBD2. The CDR3 runs 13 residues. Unmatched junction bases numbered 2, after V lost 4 bases and J lost 3 bases. Germline V gene lookup returns CDR1 LNHDA and CDR2 SQIVND (reference sequence). The CDR3 nucleotides are TGTGCCAGTAGTACCAGCGGGGGCTACGAGCAGTACTTC. Amino acid sequence: CASSTSGGYEQYF.

The rearrangement uses TRBV27 and TRBJ1-1, with TRBD1 matching over 7 bases. The CDR3 is 14 amino acids. CDR1 and CDR2 (germline): MNHEY, SMNVEV (reference sequence). The V gene end was trimmed by 5 bases and the J gene end by 4 bases; junction bases not matched to a gene: 7. Here the CDR3 DNA reads TGTGCCAGCAGTCCCCAGGGGGTTGGCACTGAAGCTTTCTTT. It codes for CASSPQGVGTEAFF.

The V call is TRBV1, the J call TRBJ2-7; no check of the table's D call, TRBD1, against the DNA was made. TRBV1 is labeled a pseudogene. The CDR3 runs to 16 residues. CDR3 amino acids: CTSSQEGQGAIDEQYF. The CDR3 coding sequence is TGCACCAGCAGCCAAGAGGGGCAGGGGGCGATCGACGAGCAGTACTTC.

The V gene is TRBV28, the J gene TRBJ1-6; 12 bases line up with TRBD1. Germline CDR1 and CDR2: MDHEN and SYDVKM. Germline trimming cut 6 bases from V and 9 bases from J; bases unmatched to any gene: 6. The CDR3 is 15 amino acids. CDR3 sequence (DNA): TGTGCCAGCAGCCCAGGGGACAGGGGGCGTTCACCCCTCCACTTT. Encoded protein: CASSPGDRGRSPLHF.

The sample holds a few counts of this clone. The chain recombines TRBV27 with TRBJ1-1, with unresolved D. The V end was cut by 1 base, the J end by 0 bases, with 6 bases between. The germline V gene has CDR1 MNHEY and CDR2 SMNVEV (reference sequence). The CDR3 contains 14 residues. CDR3 coding DNA: TGTGCCAGCAGTTTATTCGGGGTGAACACTGAAGCTTTCTTT. Translating gives CASSLFGVNTEAFF.

The chain uses TRBV27 and TRBJ2-7; D perhaps matches TRBD2 (5 bases). Germline CDR1 is MNHEY and CDR2 is SMNVEV (reference sequence). V lost 3 bases, J lost 4 bases, and 10 bases lay in between. This CDR3 region has 13 residues. The CDR3 sequence: CASSFGLKYEQYF. CDR3 DNA: TGTGCCAGCAGTTTCGGACTGAAGTACGAGCAGTACTTC.

The V and J genes are TRBV27 and TRBJ2-5; the D gene is possibly TRBD2 (5 bases). CDR1 is MNHEY and CDR2 is SMNVEV in the germline V gene (reference sequence). Trimming pared 2 bases from V and 0 bases from J, leaving 10 bases between. The CDR3 runs to 15 residues. The CDR3 DNA reads TGTGCCAGCAGTTTAGGTTTCGGGGACCAAGAGACCCAGTACTTC. Translating gives CASSLGFGDQETQYF.

The chain is built from TRBV7-8 and TRBJ2-3; the D call may be TRBD1 or TRBD2 (6 bases each). This CDR3 spans 13 amino acids. Trimming pared 5 bases from V and 2 bases from J, leaving 8 bases between. CDR1 and CDR2 (germline): SGHVS, FQNEAQ. The CDR3 DNA follows: TGTGCCAGCAGCCCGGGGGCCACAGATACGCAGTATTTT. This gives the protein CASSPGATDTQYF.

The chain combines TRBV5-1 with TRBJ1-1, with D uncertain. V lost 3 bases and J lost 10, with 10 bases in between. This CDR3 comprises 11 residues. CDR1 and CDR2 from the germline V gene are SGHRS and YFSETQ. The CDR3 DNA reads TGCGCCAGCAGCTCGGGTCAAGGAGCTTTCTTT. Translating it yields CASSSGQGAFF.